This T cell receptor (beta chain) was obtained from a study of cytomegalovirus exposure and HLA in healthy donors (dated by TCRdb to the late 2010s). About the investigation overall: An earlier analysis of some 550 of the donors reported 276 Gb of sequence data and some 100 million unique TCR beta sequences from around 200 million T cells. Among a few hundred genotyped donors of the cohort, an average of about 240,000 unique TCR beta nucleotide sequences were sequenced per donor, approximately 20% of them non-productive. The number of typed donors differed by locus: about 620-640 for A, B, C, DRB1 and DQB1; 500 to 550 for DQA1; around 610 for DPA1; and some 430 for DPB1. Among the roughly 400 genotyped donors, about 85% belonged to the genetic ancestry cluster associated with self-reported Caucasian donors. In a later genetic analysis, genome-wide SNP genotypes for about 65% of the roughly 700 donors were used, and that subset was treated as a discovery cohort. In addition to the first cohort of 666 subjects, a separate validation cohort of 120 different subjects was used. The study aimed to test whether signatures of past pathogen exposure could be identified by cataloging public T cell receptors. In a later analysis, previously published TCR beta repertoires from about 640 donors were re-analyzed and high-resolution HLA genotyping was added so that TCR occurrence patterns could be studied. To decide whether each TCR beta V gene segment behaved as functional or pseudogenic, an earlier analysis of approximately 590 of the donors relied on high-throughput TCR beta sequencing. High-throughput TCR immunosequencing, statistical association of individual TCRs with disease status, and machine learning were combined to predict cytomegalovirus infection status. The study used immunosequencing to profile the T cell repertoires of 666 subjects and linked those repertoires to cytomegalovirus serostatus. About 5 DR-DQ haplotypes were handled as single units for association and clustering, since linkage in the cohort was strong. All discovery cohort repertoires had been generated on a single sequencing platform. Donor age, sex, ethnicity and CMV serostatus were collected together with the repertoire data. In the later analysis, no new phenotypic data were used to find candidate immune exposures; instead, reliance was placed on TCR beta sequences and their occurrence across donors. An early release covering roughly 600 HLA-typed donors comprised about 300 gigabases of sequencing data and roughly 86 million unique TCR sequences. Both class I and class II loci were covered by HLA typing, at four-digit resolution.

In total, 600 or so healthy bone marrow donors made up the cohort. At the time of sampling, every cohort member was nominally healthy, though immune exposures that went unrecorded were likely present. The donor tested CMV seropositive and was one of the 289 seropositive cohort members. A peripheral blood sample was collected from each donor, and TCR beta sequencing was performed on peripheral blood mononuclear cells. Genomic DNA extraction from the blood cell samples was performed with the Qiagen DNeasy Blood Extraction Kit. Receptor libraries were prepared by the immunoSEQ multiplex PCR assay. A mixture of 60 forward primers for TCR Vbeta segments and 13 reverse primers for TCR Jbeta segments was used in the multiplex PCR. Amplification of the CDR3 region of rearranged TCR beta genes was performed with a multiplex PCR assay on genomic DNA. On the Illumina HiSeq System, the amplified TCR beta libraries were sequenced as 87-base-pair reads. In the original analysis: In a later analysis, tens of millions of unique TCR beta chains were counted across the approximately 640 repertoires, and approximately 11 million of these chains were shared by at least two donors. Raw reads were error-corrected and collapsed into unique sequences with a nearest-neighbor algorithm that merged closely related sequences to remove PCR and sequencing errors. To assign V, D and J gene segments, CDR3 sequences were aligned to IMGT reference sequences. For a sequence to be retained, a match of at least six nucleotides was required to both a V gene segment and a J gene segment. A rearrangement counted as productive if the CDR3 had no stop codons and remained in frame with V and J, and every other rearrangement counted as non-productive. Following IMGT convention, CDR3 was defined as the stretch from the second conserved V-encoded cysteine up to the conserved J-encoded phenylalanine. Sequences without an unambiguous match to a single V gene segment were excluded from the earlier analysis of 450 to 650 of the donors. In an earlier analysis of 500 to 750 of the donors, V segments were called functional above 56.7% productive rearrangements and were called segregating when the between-donor standard deviation exceeded 5%. A statistical classification framework was built for diagnosing cytomegalovirus status from the catalog of TCR beta chain sequences. In a later analysis, TCR nucleotide sequences were compared against IMGT/GENE-DB human TR gene sequences so that V and J genes could be assigned. In a later analysis, CDR3 sequences and most-parsimonious VDJ recombination scenarios were assigned using the TCRdist pipeline. In a later analysis, every TCR beta chain was defined by the combination of its CDR3 amino acid sequence and its V-gene family, and reads without a unique V-gene family were dropped. A later analysis removed several hundred highly shared, low-generation-probability nucleotide sequences to deal with suspected cross-contamination and a sequencing artifact. In a later analysis, a clonal expansion index was calculated for each public chain from normalized within-repertoire ranks of inferred template counts. In a later analysis, generation probabilities were computed using a VDJ recombination model fitted to out-of-frame rearrangements, and the results were checked against IGoR. In a later analysis, hypergeometric tests were used to score TCR-TCR, TCR-HLA and TCR-CMV co-occurrence, with a repertoire-size bias correction applied to TCR pairs. To estimate false discovery rates, a later analysis permuted the HLA or CMV assignments 20 times. In a later analysis, co-occurring TCRs were grouped with DBSCAN, and TCRdist sequence similarity was added when clustering was performed within HLA-allele-positive subsets. Repertoires with fewer than 30,000 or more than 120,000 public chains, plus five repertoires with anomalous nucleotide sharing, were excluded from co-occurrence clustering. Here the immuneACCESS table is served through TCRdb, limited to in-frame sequences with V and J called. Missing clones are a known gap in these copies; in checked studies unresolved V genes cover under half, and the rest lacks a known reason. V and J calls and clone size are given by that table; D and trimming were obtained from the DNA. The sample records more than 100,000 clones, 65% to 80% of which are singletons. Around 28% of the sample is in the top ten clones.

Only one count was recorded for this clone. Its antigen is unknown. Per-base quality was not reported, and no clone a single base away is much larger than it. Based on the germline V gene, the CDR1 and CDR2 sequences are MGHRA and YSYEKL. Spanning cysteine to phenylalanine, the CDR3 consists of 19 amino acids. CDR3 DNA is the only sequence kept; it has 57 bases, read in frame from the first base. From V the trimming removes 4 bases and from J it removes 2 bases, while the gene matches leave 17 bases of the junction unaccounted for. The study at large found these results: The study gave a list of 150 to 200 TCR beta chains associated with cytomegalovirus. The classifier was reported to diagnose cytomegalovirus status with high specificity and sensitivity in both the original cohort and the validation cohort. A later analysis associated some 17,000 TCR beta sequences with specific HLA alleles at a false discovery rate of 0.05. Because some donors lacked HLA typing at each locus, the association tests relied only on the typed subset. It was suggested by the authors that the approach could potentially be generalized to other disease states and immunological phenotypes. In a later analysis, the rate of TCR association differed among HLA loci, with DRB1 alleles having the most associated TCRs and HLA-C alleles having the fewest. Compared with equally common non-associated chains, HLA-associated TCR beta chains in a later analysis were more clonally expanded and had lower generation probabilities. Correlated functional status among segregating V segments might be attributable to linkage disequilibrium, but an unknown experimental factor could not be ruled out. A cluster of highly shared sequence variants was judged likely to be a technical artifact of the sequencing pipeline. Most TCR sequences were seen in very few donors, while some public TCRs were found in many individuals. A later genetic analysis reported fewer N-insertions in productive TCRs among donors in an Asian-associated ancestry cluster than the roughly 640-donor mean. A later genetic analysis associated a missense DCLRE1C variant with V-gene and J-gene trimming of TCR beta chains, and an independent cohort replicated the association. Most CMV-associated TCR beta chains appeared to be HLA-restricted in a later analysis, and the HLA associations seemed to be driven largely by CMV exposure. In an earlier analysis of under 600 of the donors, most TCR beta V segments were observed in productive rearrangements about 90% or about 30% of the time, broadly matching IMGT annotations. Three of the identified cytomegalovirus-associated TCR beta chains were confirmed in vitro to be specific for cytomegalovirus antigens. The cohort was sequenced for TCR beta chains only, and without alpha or paired-chain data the features that could be detected were limited. The presence/absence analyses assumed that sequencing depth was roughly uniform across donors, and that assumption may not be true. According to a later analysis, parvovirus B19, influenza, CMV and Epstein-Barr virus appeared linked to several top co-occurrence clusters. A further reported finding was that TCR beta sequences accurately predicted the HLA-A and HLA-B alleles for most subjects in the first cohort. Because counts were too low, around 17 rarely observed V segments, including chromosome 9 orphons, were left out of the earlier analysis of some 640 of the donors. When HLA alleles, especially DR and DQ, strongly co-occurred, TCR associations were difficult to assign to individual alleles. Immune exposure information for the cohort was limited to CMV serostatus. Some IMGT-functional V segments, including TRBV6-2 and TRBV6-3, could not be distinguished by the 87-base-pair reads and were therefore excluded.

Sequencing was performed on PBMCs. The sequence links TRBV4-1 to TRBJ2-7, with TRBD1 matching 10 junction bases. This clonotype was obtained from a man aged 55 to 70 in good health and CMV-seropositive. In nucleotides, the sequence is TGCGCCAGCAGCCCCACTTCCATGGGATGGGGGACAGGGGCCTACGAGCAGTACTTC. Its protein reads: CASSPTSMGWGTGAYEQYF.